These T cell receptor beta chains were read from a single sample in a study of T-cell reconstitution after alpha-beta-depleted transplantation in children. MiXCR, applied by TCRdb to the PCR reads, yields one record per CDR3 protein. The top ten clones hold approximately 30% of a sample with 350,000 to 500,000 distinct CDR3 sequences, roughly two fifths of them seen once. Sample: PBMCs, taken before TCRalphabeta/CD19-depleted stem cell transplant. Every receptor here comes from a girl aged 2-10 years with aplastic anemia, due to receive a stem cell transplant. Each CDR3 is given with its conserved first and last residue. D genes are given only for firm matches. Rows give clone size only sometimes, using once, few, many, or a class for an expanded clone.

d_call	clone_size	v_call	j_call	cdr3_aa	cdr3_nt
TRBD2	many	TRBV20-1	TRBJ2-1	CSARRTSGNLMDDEQFF	TGCAGTGCTAGAAGGACTAGCGGGAACCTCATGGACGATGAGCAGTTCTTC
TRBD2	-	TRBV7-2	TRBJ2-6	CASSLLAGGSGANVPTF	TGTGCCAGCAGCTTACTAGCGGGAGGGTCTGGGGCCAACGTCCCGACTTTC
-	many	TRBV7-9	TRBJ2-1	CASSPPGNEQFF	TGTGCCAGCAGCCCGCCAGGGAATGAGCAGTTCTTC
-	-	TRBV2	TRBJ2-1	CAGSMLHEQFF	TGTGCCGGCAGTATGCTTCATGAGCAGTTCTTC
-	-	TRBV28	TRBJ2-3	CASSSAHTQYF	TGTGCCAGCAGTTCTGCACATACGCAGTATTTT
TRBD2	many	TRBV6-5	TRBJ2-1	CASSSPGTSGRYNEQFF	TGTGCCAGCAGTAGTCCCGGGACTAGCGGGAGGTACAATGAGCAGTTCTTC
-	-	TRBV20-1	TRBJ2-5	CSARVRQETQYF	TGCAGTGCTAGAGTCAGGCAAGAGACCCAGTACTTC
-	-	TRBV9	TRBJ1-5	CASSQEGYNQPQHF	TGTGCCAGCAGCCAGGAGGGGTATAATCAGCCCCAGCATTTT
TRBD1	-	TRBV20-1	TRBJ2-5	CSAMNPGQAQETQYF	TGCAGTGCTATGAACCCGGGACAGGCGCAAGAGACCCAGTACTTC
-	-	TRBV12-3/TRBV12-4	TRBJ2-1	CASSATYLGVANEQFF	TGTGCCAGCAGTGCCACCTACCTAGGGGTTGCTAATGAGCAGTTCTTC
-	-	TRBV28	TRBJ1-1	CASSLLDINTEAFF	TGTGCCAGCAGTTTACTGGACATTAACACTGAAGCTTTCTTT
TRBD1	-	TRBV13	TRBJ2-5	CASNLWTGEETQYF	TGTGCCAGCAACCTATGGACAGGGGAAGAGACCCAGTACTTC
-	many	TRBV4-1	TRBJ2-7	CASSQDFTTAREQYF	TGCGCCAGCAGCCAAGATTTTACGACGGCTAGGGAGCAGTACTTC
TRBD1	-	TRBV28	TRBJ1-5	CASYGGGHQPQHF	TGTGCCAGCTACGGAGGGGGCCATCAGCCCCAGCATTTT
-	many	TRBV5-1	TRBJ2-3	CASSFSPSMSSTDTQYF	TGCGCCAGCAGCTTTTCTCCCTCGATGTCTAGCACAGATACGCAGTATTTT
TRBD1	-	TRBV20-1	TRBJ2-7	CSATTYRGLYEQYF	TGCAGTGCGACGACTTACAGGGGTCTGTACGAGCAGTACTTC
-	-	TRBV7-6	TRBJ2-7	CASSLASRSVDEQYF	TGTGCCAGCAGCTTAGCATCCAGAAGTGTCGACGAGCAGTACTTC
TRBD1	-	TRBV20-1	TRBJ2-3	CSAYRPGQGRDTQYF	TGCAGTGCCTACCGACCTGGACAGGGGAGAGATACGCAGTATTTT
-	many	TRBV9	TRBJ2-1	CASSVVGVPYNEQFF	TGTGCCAGCAGCGTAGTGGGAGTCCCCTACAATGAGCAGTTCTTC
TRBD1	-	TRBV4-2	TRBJ2-3	CASSQDRDREDTQYF	TGTGCCAGCAGCCAAGACCGGGACAGGGAGGATACGCAGTATTTT
-	-	TRBV14	TRBJ2-7	CASSQSQPNSYEQYF	TGTGCCAGCAGTCAATCCCAGCCTAACTCCTACGAGCAGTACTTC
-	many	TRBV4-3	TRBJ2-4	CASSQVPINIQYF	TGCGCCAGCAGCCAAGTACCTATTAACATTCAGTACTTC
TRBD2	-	TRBV5-1	TRBJ2-7	CASSLDRAGAGEQYF	TGCGCCAGCAGCTTGGACCGAGCGGGAGCGGGCGAGCAGTACTTC
TRBD1	-	TRBV2	TRBJ2-7	CASRTGGIYEQYF	TGTGCCAGCAGGACAGGGGGCATTTACGAGCAGTACTTC
-	many	TRBV5-1	TRBJ2-1	CASSLAPTGRSEQFF	TGCGCCAGCAGCTTGGCCCCAACGGGTAGGAGTGAGCAGTTCTTC
-	few	TRBV14	TRBJ2-2	CASRHGGAGELFF	TGTGCCAGCAGACATGGAGGCGCCGGGGAGCTGTTTTTT
-	few	TRBV2	TRBJ2-1	CASSGGHNEQFF	TGTGCCAGCAGTGGGGGCCACAATGAGCAGTTCTTC
TRBD2	many	TRBV2	TRBJ2-7	CASSPTSGLELTYEQYF	TGTGCCAGCAGCCCGACTAGCGGGCTCGAGTTAACCTACGAGCAGTACTTC
TRBD1	-	TRBV20-1	TRBJ1-5	CSASRRGPTQPQHF	TGCAGTGCTAGTCGGAGGGGGCCCACGCAGCCCCAGCATTTT
-	once	TRBV29-1	TRBJ2-1	CSVARYNEQFF	TGCAGCGTTGCTCGTTACAATGAGCAGTTCTTC
-	few	TRBV5-1	TRBJ1-1	CASSLAENEAFF	TGCGCCAGCAGCTTGGCCGAGAATGAAGCTTTCTTT
-	-	TRBV29-1	TRBJ2-1	CSARTRVSVNEQFF	TGCAGCGCACGCACTAGGGTTAGTGTGAATGAGCAGTTCTTC
-	-	TRBV23-1	TRBJ1-5	CASSQSFWDQPQHF	TGCGCCAGCAGTCAATCTTTTTGGGATCAGCCCCAGCATTTT
-	-	TRBV7-2	TRBJ1-1	CASSLAGQDTEAFF	TGTGCCAGCAGCTTAGCAGGGCAGGACACTGAAGCTTTCTTT
TRBD2	-	TRBV27	TRBJ2-7	CASRRGGYEQYF	TGTGCCAGCAGGCGCGGGGGCTACGAGCAGTACTTC
-	once	TRBV6-1	TRBJ2-7	CASRHDTLGIPYEQYF	TGTGCCAGCAGACACGACACCCTGGGCATCCCCTACGAGCAGTACTTC
-	-	TRBV20-1	TRBJ2-3	CSARRQTYTDTQYF	TGCAGTGCTAGAAGACAGACCTACACAGATACGCAGTATTTT
TRBD1	many	TRBV7-2	TRBJ1-3	CASSQGGVGNTIYF	TGTGCCAGCAGCCAAGGGGGCGTCGGAAACACCATATATTTT
-	-	TRBV7-3	TRBJ2-3	CAPMGGTDTQYF	TGTGCCCCCATGGGTGGCACAGATACGCAGTATTTT
-	few	TRBV5-1	TRBJ2-7	CASWHYDEQYF	TGCGCCAGTTGGCACTACGACGAGCAGTACTTC
TRBD2	-	TRBV20-1	TRBJ2-4	CSASLAGTSGGGNIQYF	TGCAGTGCTAGTTTAGCGGGGACTAGCGGAGGGGGGAACATTCAGTACTTC
-	once	TRBV6-5	TRBJ2-3	CASSSKSAGAQYF	TGTGCCAGCAGTTCCAAATCAGCTGGGGCGCAGTATTTT
-	-	TRBV4-1	TRBJ2-7	CASSQGVHPSGEEQYF	TGCGCCAGCAGCCAAGGGGTGCACCCCTCAGGTGAAGAGCAGTACTTC
TRBD2	many	TRBV12-3/TRBV12-4	TRBJ2-3	CATSEGLAADTQYF	TGTGCCACTTCAGAGGGACTAGCAGCTGATACGCAGTATTTT
TRBD1	many	TRBV30	TRBJ1-2	CAWSGTGGSGYTF	TGTGCCTGGAGTGGGACAGGGGGCTCTGGCTACACCTTC
TRBD2	-	TRBV7-3	TRBJ2-1	CASSLTSGVSYNEQFF	TGTGCCAGCAGCTTAACTAGCGGGGTATCCTACAATGAGCAGTTCTTC
TRBD2	many	TRBV12-3/TRBV12-4	TRBJ2-3	CASTYGGLAGVTDTQYF	TGTGCCAGCACCTATGGGGGACTAGCGGGAGTGACAGATACGCAGTATTTT
TRBD1	few	TRBV20-1	TRBJ1-3	CSACRDSSGNTIYF	TGCAGTGCTTGCCGGGACAGCTCTGGAAACACCATATATTTT